This T cell receptor (beta chain) was sequenced for a study of T cells in Graves' hyperthyroidism and ophthalmopathy. From RNA transcripts, TCR beta CDR3 regions were amplified. The HTBI primer set was used in a first-round RT-PCR of the TCR CDR3. TCRdb called the multiplex PCR reads again in MiXCR, with one record for every CDR3 protein. The sample lists around 490,000 distinct CDR3 sequences; about 20% were seen once. V lost 0 bases to trimming and J lost 8 bases, with 13 bases between them. This CDR3 region has 15 residues. Germline V CDR1 and CDR2: MGHRA, YSYEKL. At least 3 on the Clinical Activity Score was recorded for ophthalmopathy patients, who also had NOSPECS grade at least 4 and duration under 3 months. Cells are PBMCs isolated from roughly 9.3 ml of fresh blood.

The clonotype comes from a man aged 40-49 years with Graves' ophthalmopathy. The chain employs TRBV4-1 and TRBJ1-4; a weak D match, TRBD1 (5 bases). Specimen: blood. The CDR3 is CASSQDRGVGEKLFF. As DNA, the CDR3 is TGCGCCAGCAGCCAAGATAGGGGAGTCGGAGAAAAACTGTTTTTT.